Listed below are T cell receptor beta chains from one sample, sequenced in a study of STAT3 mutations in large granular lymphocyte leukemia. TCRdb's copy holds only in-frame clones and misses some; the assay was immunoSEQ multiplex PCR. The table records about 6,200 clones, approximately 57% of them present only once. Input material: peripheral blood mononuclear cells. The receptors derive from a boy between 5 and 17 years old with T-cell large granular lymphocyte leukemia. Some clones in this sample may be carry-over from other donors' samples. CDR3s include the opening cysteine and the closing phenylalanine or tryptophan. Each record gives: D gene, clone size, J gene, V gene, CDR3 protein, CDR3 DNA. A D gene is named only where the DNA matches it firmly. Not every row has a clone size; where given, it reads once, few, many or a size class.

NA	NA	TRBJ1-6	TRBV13	CATKQSSYNSPLHF	TGTGCCACCAAACAGAGCTCCTATAATTCACCCCTCCACTTT
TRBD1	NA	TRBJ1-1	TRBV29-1	CSVVTGGVNTEAFF	TGCAGCGTTGTGACAGGGGGCGTGAACACTGAAGCTTTCTTT
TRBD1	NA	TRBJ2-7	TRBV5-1	CASSLDPQGVFEQYF	TGCGCCAGCAGCTTGGACCCCCAGGGGGTCTTTGAGCAGTACTTC
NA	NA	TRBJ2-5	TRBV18	CASSPSTKETQYF	TGTGCCAGCTCACCAAGTACTAAAGAGACCCAGTACTTC
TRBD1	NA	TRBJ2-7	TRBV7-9	CASSQTGYFRVYEQYF	TGTGCCAGCAGCCAGACAGGGTATTTTCGGGTATACGAGCAGTACTTC
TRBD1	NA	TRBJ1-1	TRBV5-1	CASSLGQQGAVGTEAFF	TGCGCCAGCAGCTTGGGCCAGCAGGGGGCGGTGGGCACTGAAGCTTTCTTT
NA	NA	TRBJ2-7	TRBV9	CASSPRMRGPYEQYF	TGTGCCAGCAGCCCGCGCATGAGGGGTCCCTACGAGCAGTACTTC
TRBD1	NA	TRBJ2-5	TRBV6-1	CASNRGEQETQYF	TGTGCCAGTAACAGGGGGGAGCAAGAGACCCAGTACTTC
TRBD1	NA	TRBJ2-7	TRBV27	CASSLRQGTYEQYF	TGTGCCAGCAGTTTGCGACAGGGGACGTACGAGCAGTACTTC
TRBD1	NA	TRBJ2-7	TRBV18	CASSPRQGWLYEQYF	TGTGCCAGCTCACCCCGACAGGGTTGGCTCTACGAGCAGTACTTC
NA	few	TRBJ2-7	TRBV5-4	CASSWGGQYEQYF	TGTGCCAGCAGCTGGGGGGGACAGTACGAGCAGTACTTC
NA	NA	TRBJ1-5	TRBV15	CATSSQGSNQPQHF	TGTGCCACCAGCAGCCAGGGTAGCAATCAGCCCCAGCATTTT
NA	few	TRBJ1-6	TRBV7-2	CASSDPARPLHF	TGTGCCAGCAGTGACCCTGCCCGACCCCTCCACTTT
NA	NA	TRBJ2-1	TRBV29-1	CSVGDGYNEQFF	TGCAGCGTTGGGGACGGGTACAATGAGCAGTTCTTC
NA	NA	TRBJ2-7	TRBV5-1	CASSTGPYEQYF	TGCGCCAGCAGTACAGGGCCCTACGAGCAGTACTTC
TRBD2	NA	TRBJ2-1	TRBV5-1	CASSYGLAKYNEQFF	TGCGCCAGCAGTTACGGACTAGCGAAGTACAATGAGCAGTTCTTC
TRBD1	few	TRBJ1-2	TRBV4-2	CASSQERTGHGGYTF	TGTGCCAGCAGCCAAGAACGGACAGGGCACGGGGGCTACACCTTC
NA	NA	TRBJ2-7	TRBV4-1	CASSQVAASYEQYF	TGCGCCAGCAGCCAAGTGGCAGCTTCCTACGAGCAGTACTTC